This T cell receptor beta chain is drawn from a study of cytomegalovirus exposure and HLA in healthy donors. The CDR3 is 17 residues long. CDR1 and CDR2 from the germline V gene are SGHAT and FQNNGV. With 2 bases clipped from V and 0 bases from J, the junction kept 4 bases outside the gene matches. Generated by immunoSEQ multiplex PCR, the TCRdb table keeps only in-frame clones and is missing some. Among 65,000 or so clones listed, about 94% were seen once. The TCR comes from a man younger than 35 in good health and CMV-seropositive. V and J are TRBV11-2 and TRBJ2-5; 12 bases align to TRBD2. Sequencing was carried out using PBMCs. CDR3 nucleotides: TGTGCCAGCAGCTTATTCGGGACTAGCGGGTACCAAGAGACCCAGTACTTC. Translation: CASSLFGTSGYQETQYF.